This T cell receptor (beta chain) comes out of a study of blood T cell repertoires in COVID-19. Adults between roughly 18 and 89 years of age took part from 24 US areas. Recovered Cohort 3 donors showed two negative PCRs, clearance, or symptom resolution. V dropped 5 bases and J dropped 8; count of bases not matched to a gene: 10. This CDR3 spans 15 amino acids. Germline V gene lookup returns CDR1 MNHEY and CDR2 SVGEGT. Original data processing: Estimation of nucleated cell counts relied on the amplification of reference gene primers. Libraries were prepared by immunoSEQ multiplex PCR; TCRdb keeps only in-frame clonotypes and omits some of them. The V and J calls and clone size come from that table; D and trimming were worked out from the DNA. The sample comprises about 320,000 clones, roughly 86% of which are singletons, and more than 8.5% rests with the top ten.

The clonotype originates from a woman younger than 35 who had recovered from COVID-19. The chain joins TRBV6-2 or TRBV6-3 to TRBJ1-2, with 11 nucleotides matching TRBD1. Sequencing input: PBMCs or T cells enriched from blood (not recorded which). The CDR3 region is CASSRQGQGARGYTF. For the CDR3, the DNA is TGTGCCAGCAGTCGACAAGGACAGGGGGCGCGAGGCTACACCTTC.